This T cell receptor (beta chain) was found in a study of CD8 T cells in ankylosing spondylitis. MiXCR, run by TCRdb on the 5' RACE reads, gives a single entry per CDR3 protein. The sample contains 150,000 or so distinct CDR3 sequences, 11% of which appear only once. V lost 0 bases and J lost 8; bases outside the gene matches: 9. From germline, CDR1 is LGHDT and CDR2 YNNKEL (reference sequence). The CDR3 loop spans 16 amino acids. This clonotype was counted at least ten times. Sequenced sample: blood, either unsorted or a sorted T cell fraction (not recorded which). This TCR was sampled from a male donor with ankylosing spondylitis or in good health (not recorded which). The V gene is TRBV3-1, the J gene TRBJ2-1, with 8 bases aligning to TRBD2. CDR3 sequence reads: CASSQEIAGYFDEQFF. The CDR3 DNA is TGTGCCAGCAGCCAAGAGATAGCGGGATATTTCGATGAGCAGTTCTTC.